The 11 T cell receptor beta chains presented below share a single source sample, sequenced in a study of regulatory T cells in long-lasting Graves disease. This sample's time point: newly diagnosed GD, antithyroid drugs for less than 3 months. RNA extracted from PBMCs served as the sequencing template. CDR3-region Arm-PCR and iRepertoire HTBI primers produced the TCR beta libraries. A single record per CDR3 protein comes from TCRdb applying MiXCR to the multiplex PCR reads. The sample holds a few hundred thousand distinct CDR3 sequences, approximately 15% seen once. A further study also used this sample, focusing on T cells in Graves' hyperthyroidism and ophthalmopathy.

Specimen: peripheral blood mononuclear cells (PBMCs), collected at new diagnosis, from a patient treated with antithyroid drugs. The source is a man aged 30-40 years with Graves disease.

This clonotype was found many times. The chain recombines TRBV20-1 with TRBJ1-2; 8 bases agree with TRBD1. With 6 bases clipped from V and 3 bases from J, the junction kept 6 bases outside the gene matches. The CDR3 sequence is 13 residues long. Germline CDR1 is DFQATT and CDR2 is SNEGSKA (reference sequence). CDR3 in amino acids: CSAHTGGDYGYTF. Written as DNA, the CDR3 is TGCAGTGCCCACACAGGGGGAGACTATGGCTACACCTTC.

Concerning this clonotype: A much larger clone differs by one base, so this may be a read error. The V call is TRBV7-9, the J call TRBJ2-5; D might be TRBD2 (5 bases). The CDR3 has 16 residues. Between the trimmed V and J ends, which lost 7 bases and 0 bases, there was a span of 18 bases. Looked up from germline, CDR1 is SEHNR and CDR2 is FQNEAQ (reference sequence). The CDR3 DNA follows: TGTGCCAGCAATTCCCTCGGGAAGAGGTACCAAGAGACCCAGTACTTC. It specifies CASNSLGKRYQETQYF.

This clonotype was seen only a few times. The V gene is TRBV29-1, the J gene TRBJ1-1, with D uncertain. CDR1 and CDR2 (germline): SQVTM, ANQGSEA. The CDR3 spans 12 residues. Trimming shortened V by 5 bases and J by 0 bases, and 7 bases separated the two germline ends. The CDR3 region is CSVYWLNTEAFF. CDR3 bases: TGCAGCGTTTATTGGTTGAACACTGAAGCTTTCTTT. Combining the CDR3 with reference TRBV29-1 and TRBJ1-1 gives the whole variable domain SAVISQKPSRDICQRGTSLTIQCQVDSQVTMMFWYRQQPGQSLTLIATANQGSEATYESGFVIDKFPISRPNLTFSTLTVSNMSPEDSSIYLCSVYWLNTEAFFGQGTRLTVV.

This clonotype was detected ten times or more. The rearrangement links TRBV6-1 to TRBJ2-7; D is possibly TRBD1 or TRBD2 (6 bases each). Trimming cost V 6 bases and J 4 bases, with 16 bases left between them. This CDR3 has 14 amino acids. In germline, CDR1 is MNHNS, CDR2 SASEGT. This CDR3 is CASSPTPGAYEQYF. In nucleotides, the CDR3 is TGTGCCAGCAGCCCGACACCGGGGGCTTACGAGCAGTACTTC.

This clonotype was seen at least ten times. This sequence joins TRBV12-5 and TRBJ1-2; TRBD1 agrees at 8 bases. Trimming cost V 1 base and J 0 bases; bases outside gene matches: 4. The CDR3 totals 16 residues. The germline gives CDR1 LGHNT, CDR2 FRNRAP. CDR3 residues: CASGLGDRGANYGYTF. The CDR3, as DNA: TGTGCTAGTGGTTTGGGAGACAGGGGAGCTAACTATGGCTACACCTTC.

This clonotype has a count of ten or more. The rearrangement links TRBV20-1 to TRBJ1-1; no clear D. V was trimmed by 0 bases and J by 11 bases, leaving 10 bases between them. The CDR3 runs to 11 residues. Looked up from germline, CDR1 is DFQATT and CDR2 is SNEGSKA (reference sequence). CDR3: CSARDNPHAFF. For the CDR3, the DNA is TGCAGTGCTAGAGATAACCCCCACGCTTTCTTT.

The chain recombines TRBV2 with TRBJ2-2; unclear D gene. Germline-derived CDR1 and CDR2 are SNHLY and FYNNEI. Trimming left V 1 base short and J 4 bases short, with 13 bases between. The CDR3 contains 16 residues. In DNA, the CDR3 is TGTGCCAGCAGTGAAGAAGGCGGTCCGGGCACCGGGGAGCTGTTTTTT. Amino acids: CASSEEGGPGTGELFF.

In regard to this clonotype: This may come from a read error, since a much larger clone is one base off. V usage is TRBV5-1 and J usage is TRBJ2-2; D is perhaps TRBD2 (6 bases). Germline V gene sequence: CDR1 SGHRS, CDR2 YFSETQ. The CDR3 length is 14 residues. The CDR3 is CASSFGAGTGKLFF. The DNA of the CDR3 is TGCGCCAGCAGCTTTGGCGCGGGGACCGGGAAGCTGTTTTTT.

As DNA, the CDR3 is TGCAGCGTTGAAAAGTCGCCGAATGGCTACACCTTC. Amino acids: CSVEKSPNGYTF. The J gene is TRBJ1-2, the V gene TRBV29-1; D call uncertain. The germline gives CDR1 SQVTM, CDR2 ANQGSEA. V was cut by 2 bases and J by 6 bases, with 10 bases left in between. This CDR3 is built from 12 residues.

This clonotype has at least ten counts. This sequence joins TRBV6-1 and TRBJ2-5, with D perhaps matching TRBD2 (5 bases). The CDR3 spans 14 residues. Trimming removed 5 bases at V and 3 bases at J, with 13 bases between. Germline CDR1 and CDR2: MNHNS and SASEGT. CDR3 sequence reads: CASSPTRKKETQYF. The CDR3 nucleotides read TGTGCCAGCAGTCCTACTAGAAAGAAAGAGACCCAGTACTTC.

Remarks on this clonotype: A clone one base away is much larger, so this may be a read error. The gene calls are TRBV11-2 and TRBJ2-1; weak D call: TRBD2 (5 bases). Germline-derived CDR1 and CDR2 are SGHAT and FQNNGV. There are 13 residues in the CDR3. The CDR3 nucleotides are TGTGTCAGCAGCCGCGGTGGCGGGAATGAGCAGTTCTTC. It codes for CVSSRGGGNEQFF.